This TCR beta chain is from a study of shared clonotypes between healthy human individuals. V was pared by 5 bases and J by 1 base, with 5 bases of the junction left unmatched. Per the germline V gene, CDR1 is MDHEN and CDR2 is SYDVKM. CDR3 length equals 16 residues. Original processing methods: Quality scores were absent from the junction-only immunoSEQ sequences, so filtering differed. Data came from immunoSEQ multiplex PCR; TCRdb stores just in-frame clones and leaves some out. V and J calls and clone size are those listed in that table; D and trimming were worked out from the DNA. The sample shows some 240,000 clones, approximately 65% of them seen only once.

The sample was memory CD4+ T cells sorted from blood. As for subset: CD45RA-negative fraction. V is TRBV28 and J is TRBJ2-2; TRBD2 matches 9 bases. The receptor was isolated from a man aged 30 to 39 in good health. CDR3 loop: CASSLLTSGNTGELFF. CDR3 coding DNA: TGTGCCAGCAGTCTTTTGACTAGCGGGAACACCGGGGAGCTGTTTTTT.